This TCR beta chain was recorded in a study of T cells in Graves' hyperthyroidism and ophthalmopathy (dated by TCRdb to the late 2010s). In the study overall: Peripheral blood was sampled at the time of initial diagnosis, prior to any treatment. TCR V-J signatures able to tell the groups apart were searched for in a discovery cohort of more than 90 patients, of whom roughly 42 had Graves' ophthalmopathy and about 55 had stable Graves' hyperthyroidism. Prospective prediction of ophthalmopathy was tested in an independent validation cohort of fewer than 20 hyperthyroidism patients and around 16 patients who later progressed to ophthalmopathy. For training and testing, the 80 to 100 patients in the discovery cohort were randomly divided in a 7:3 ratio. In addition, the study compared T-cell repertoires in thyroid tissue and in blood from roughly 6 Graves' hyperthyroidism patients. Once sampling was done, hyperthyroidism patients were given methimazole at a starting dose of 30 mg daily, whereas ophthalmopathy patients were given high-dose intravenous methylprednisolone. TCR Vbeta CDR3 sequencing of approximately 140 peripheral blood samples (over 40 ophthalmopathy, about 75 hyperthyroidism and around 17 progressor patients) is reported in the paper.

Stable Graves' hyperthyroidism was defined as the absence of progression to ophthalmopathy over 18 months of follow-up. Hyperthyroidism patients were aged 18 to 65 years and newly diagnosed, with disease duration of less than 2 months. Patients with uncontrolled infections, other autoimmune diseases, pregnancy or lactation were excluded. Diagnoses were based on clinical symptoms, serum thyroxine and TRAb, thyroid ultrasound and orbital computed tomography. Ficoll-Paque density gradient centrifugation was used to isolate PBMCs from under 11 ml of fresh peripheral blood. Total RNA was extracted with Trizol reagent, and quality was checked on an Agilent 2100 Bioanalyzer. Results and caveats for the whole study, not just this receptor: Sample size was not statistically predetermined, and investigators were not blinded to group allocation. Blood samples also contained most of the expanded thyroid clonotypes (frequency above 0.001), which suggests that blood repertoires may reflect thyroid immune responses. Ophthalmopathy was separated from stable hyperthyroidism by a 13 V-J signature model, with about 88% sensitivity and 81% to 82% specificity obtained in cross-validation and 80%/75% obtained in testing. In validation, the model predicted progression to ophthalmopathy a median of 6.5 months before onset, with over 60% sensitivity and around 76% specificity.

This clonotype was observed at least ten times. What this receptor recognizes is not known. No base quality information exists; no much larger clone differs at one position. The TCR beta CDR3 regions were amplified from RNA transcripts. The TCR CDR3 was subjected to a first round of RT-PCR using the HTBI primer set and the Qiagen OneStep RT-PCR kit. A second multiplex PCR round built the libraries, followed by size selection and purification. Libraries were sequenced paired-end with 100 bp reads on an Illumina HiSeq2000. Regarding the original processing steps: SOAPnuke was used to process the raw data, removing reads that contained adapters or uncalled bases, had a mean Phred below 15, or lacked an exact match to the constant primer or identifier. High-quality paired reads were merged using COPE v1.2.5, and each unique nucleotide sequence was defined as a clonotype. Clonotypes were aligned to IMGT TRBV, TRBD and TRBJ reference segments using MiTCR v1.1. Analysis was restricted to V-J combinations with a frequency above 0.0001, which covered 98% to 99.2% of repertoires. The TCS score was defined as F50 (clonal expansion) divided by E x V (chaos), with BLOSUM62-based TCRdist calculated between CDR3 peptides within each V-J. Welch's t-statistics and random forest reduced 500 to 650 V-J features to 13, which were used in a naive Bayes classifier (R e1071). TCRdb cleaned the public reads at Q25 with fastp, built clones with MiXCR and kept in-frame beta chains. CDR3 protein duplicates are merged, each entry listing the most common genes and DNA. TCRdb's processing, not the authors' own work, is the source of the V and J calls. The sample has approximately 420,000 distinct CDR3 sequences on record, about 13% of them singletons. The ten biggest clones cover less than 6.5% of the sample.

The sequencing sample was made of blood. The sequence derives from a woman aged 18 to 35 with Graves' hyperthyroidism.

The CDR3 reads CSAPTGGFTYGYTF. The DNA is TGCAGTGCGCCGACAGGGGGCTTTACGTATGGCTACACCTTC. Recombination linked TRBV20-1 to TRBJ1-2, and TRBD1 matches 10 of the central bases. Ends trimmed: V by 6 bases, J by 5 bases; bases unmatched to a gene: 9. CDR1 and CDR2, looked up from the germline V gene (reference sequence), are DFQATT and SNEGSKA. The CDR3 runs 14 residues from the cysteine to the phenylalanine. Only the CDR3 part of the read is kept: 42 bases, read in frame from the first base.